A selection of T cell receptor beta chains follows, all from one sample in a study of blood T cell repertoires in COVID-19. TCRdb keeps only in-frame clones here, not all; method: immunoSEQ multiplex PCR. The sample records about 410,000 clones, 89% being singletons. The sequenced sample was peripheral blood. These receptors came from a woman aged 40 to 50 with COVID-19, enrolled during active disease. CDR3s include the opening cysteine and the closing phenylalanine or tryptophan. D genes are given only for firm matches. Part of the rows lack a size; the others show once, few, many or a class for expanded clones.

j_gene: TRBJ1-5; abundance: -; d_gene: TRBD1; v_gene: TRBV29-1; CDR3nt: TGCAGCGCCCGGACAGGAAATCAGCCCCAGCATTTT; CDR3aa: CSARTGNQPQHF
j_gene: TRBJ2-1; abundance: -; d_gene: -; v_gene: TRBV29-1; CDR3nt: TGCAGCGCCGGGAATAGTTTCGGATTCAATGAGCAGTTCTTC; CDR3aa: CSAGNSFGFNEQFF
j_gene: TRBJ1-1; abundance: -; d_gene: -; v_gene: TRBV6-5; CDR3nt: TGTGCCAGCATCCCATCTGTAGGCCCCAGCGGTGAAGCTTTCTTT; CDR3aa: CASIPSVGPSGEAFF
j_gene: TRBJ1-1; abundance: -; d_gene: TRBD1; v_gene: TRBV7-9; CDR3nt: TGTGCCAGCAGCTCCTACAGGGGGGTGGACACTGAAGCTTTCTTT; CDR3aa: CASSSYRGVDTEAFF
j_gene: TRBJ2-7; abundance: -; d_gene: -; v_gene: TRBV4-1; CDR3nt: TGCGCCAGCAGCCAATCGACCAGGGGGGCGTGGTTCGACGAGCAGTACTTC; CDR3aa: CASSQSTRGAWFDEQYF
j_gene: TRBJ2-2; abundance: -; d_gene: -; v_gene: TRBV7-2; CDR3nt: TGTGCCAGCAACGCACTGGTGATGGGGGAGCTGTTTTTT; CDR3aa: CASNALVMGELFF
j_gene: TRBJ1-1; abundance: -; d_gene: -; v_gene: TRBV30; CDR3nt: TGTGCCTGGAGTGTAAAGCGGGCGTACACTGAAGCTTTCTTT; CDR3aa: CAWSVKRAYTEAFF
j_gene: TRBJ1-6; abundance: few; d_gene: TRBD1; v_gene: TRBV28; CDR3nt: TGTGCCAGCAACCCAGTTCAGGGGGCAAGTTCACCCCTCCACTTT; CDR3aa: CASNPVQGASSPLHF
j_gene: TRBJ2-5; abundance: -; d_gene: -; v_gene: TRBV9; CDR3nt: TGTGCCAGCAGCGTTTCCCGGGGGGAGACCCAGTACTTC; CDR3aa: CASSVSRGETQYF
j_gene: TRBJ1-1; abundance: once; d_gene: TRBD1; v_gene: TRBV7-3; CDR3nt: TGTGCCAGCAGCTTAGACAGGGCTGGTGAAGCTTTCTTT; CDR3aa: CASSLDRAGEAFF
j_gene: TRBJ1-5; abundance: few; d_gene: -; v_gene: TRBV28; CDR3nt: TGTGCCAGCAGTCCCGACGACAGATTTAGCAATCAGCCCCAGCATTTT; CDR3aa: CASSPDDRFSNQPQHF
j_gene: TRBJ2-7; abundance: -; d_gene: -; v_gene: TRBV27; CDR3nt: TGTGCCAGCAGGCCATGGACGGGATCCTCCTACGAGCAGTACTTC; CDR3aa: CASRPWTGSSYEQYF
j_gene: TRBJ1-2; abundance: -; d_gene: -; v_gene: TRBV11-2; CDR3nt: TGTGCCAGCAGCTCATCCACTCCAAACTATGGCTACACCTTC; CDR3aa: CASSSSTPNYGYTF
j_gene: TRBJ2-7; abundance: -; d_gene: -; v_gene: TRBV5-6; CDR3nt: TGTGCCAGCAGCCTCCACCCCATAGCGGTTTCGATCGTGCAGTACTTC; CDR3aa: CASSLHPIAVSIVQYF
j_gene: TRBJ1-2; abundance: -; d_gene: -; v_gene: TRBV5-6; CDR3nt: TGTGCCAGCAGCTTGAGAGAATCCAATGGCTACACCTTC; CDR3aa: CASSLRESNGYTF
j_gene: TRBJ2-7; abundance: -; d_gene: -; v_gene: TRBV3-1/TRBV3-2; CDR3nt: TGTGCCAGCAGCCAAGGGAGCCCAGGGGGGTCCTACGAGCAGTACTTC; CDR3aa: CASSQGSPGGSYEQYF
j_gene: TRBJ1-4; abundance: -; d_gene: TRBD1; v_gene: TRBV28; CDR3nt: TGTGCCAGCAGTTTGGACCCCCAGGGGGATTTTGAAAAACTGTTTTTT; CDR3aa: CASSLDPQGDFEKLFF
j_gene: TRBJ1-1; abundance: -; d_gene: -; v_gene: TRBV5-5; CDR3nt: TGTGCCAGCAGCTCCTGGGGGAGGGACACTGAAGCTTTCTTT; CDR3aa: CASSSWGRDTEAFF
j_gene: TRBJ2-5; abundance: -; d_gene: TRBD2; v_gene: TRBV6-6; CDR3nt: TGTGCCAGTGACTATACGGGACTAGCTGAATCCCTGACCCAGTACTTC; CDR3aa: CASDYTGLAESLTQYF
j_gene: TRBJ1-1; abundance: -; d_gene: -; v_gene: TRBV28; CDR3nt: TGTGCCAGCAGTTTTAGGAGCACTGAAGCTTTCTTT; CDR3aa: CASSFRSTEAFF
j_gene: TRBJ2-3; abundance: -; d_gene: -; v_gene: TRBV30; CDR3nt: TGTGCCTGGGGTAGGCAGGGGTACTCTCGAAACACAGATACGCAGTATTTT; CDR3aa: CAWGRQGYSRNTDTQYF
j_gene: TRBJ1-1; abundance: -; d_gene: TRBD1; v_gene: TRBV7-2; CDR3nt: TGTGCCAGCAGCTCGGTAGGACAGGGTGAGGCTTTCTTT; CDR3aa: CASSSVGQGEAFF
j_gene: TRBJ1-1; abundance: -; d_gene: TRBD1; v_gene: TRBV28; CDR3nt: TGTGCCAGCAGTTTACAGGGGGCGCGAGTCACTGAAGCTTTCTTT; CDR3aa: CASSLQGARVTEAFF
j_gene: TRBJ2-7; abundance: -; d_gene: TRBD2; v_gene: TRBV28; CDR3nt: TGTGCCAGCAGGGTGTCTGCGGGAGGGTTTAAGCAGTACTTC; CDR3aa: CASRVSAGGFKQYF
j_gene: TRBJ1-5; abundance: -; d_gene: -; v_gene: TRBV6-7; CDR3nt: TGTGCCAGCAGTTACTTTTACTTGAATCAGCCCCAGCATTTT; CDR3aa: CASSYFYLNQPQHF
j_gene: TRBJ2-7; abundance: once; d_gene: TRBD2; v_gene: TRBV5-1; CDR3nt: TGCGCCAGCAGCTTGGATCCGGGGGGTATATCCTACGAGCAGTACTTC; CDR3aa: CASSLDPGGISYEQYF
j_gene: TRBJ2-7; abundance: -; d_gene: TRBD1; v_gene: TRBV7-2; CDR3nt: TGTGCCAGCAGCTTGAACAGGGACAGGAGGCTCTACGAGCAGTACTTC; CDR3aa: CASSLNRDRRLYEQYF